The subject of this entry is one T cell receptor beta chain. Its antigen is undetermined. Researchers used genomic DNA as the template to profile TCR beta VDJ and CDR3. MiXCR, applied by TCRdb to the reads, yields one record per CDR3 protein. The repertoire holds 100,000 to 150,000 distinct CDR3 sequences, with about 46% as singletons. The sample is drawn from a study of CD8+CD57+ T cells in acquired aplastic anemia. About the research overall: Sorted CD4+ and CD8+ cells yielded DNA averaging about 3.1 ug.

Germline V gene lookup returns CDR1 SNHLY and CDR2 FYNNEI. V lost 6 bases, J lost 6 bases, and 17 bases lay in between. The CDR3 runs 14 residues. Study results and caveats: Common to patients and controls were twenty-nine CD8+ CDR3 sequences.

The sample taken for sequencing was sorted CD4+, CD8+, or CD8+CD57+ T cells (not recorded which) from PBMCs. The gene calls are TRBV2 and TRBJ1-2, with D perhaps TRBD1 (6 bases). The sequence came from a human donor in good health, serving as a control. The CDR3 region has the DNA TGTGCCAGCAGCAAGGGGGACAATAATAATGGCTACACCTTC. Its translation: CASSKGDNNNGYTF.